The present T cell receptor beta chain was sequenced within a study of cytomegalovirus exposure and HLA in healthy donors (dated by TCRdb to the late 2010s). Study-wide context: An earlier analysis of several hundred of the donors reported 276 Gb of sequence data and 117 million unique TCR beta sequences obtained from roughly 180 million T cells. An early release covering some 640 HLA-typed donors comprised roughly 300 gigabases of sequencing data and 85 million or so unique TCR sequences. Among the roughly 380 genotyped donors, around 81% belonged to the genetic ancestry cluster associated with self-reported Caucasian donors. The aim of the study was to test whether cataloging public T cell receptors could identify signatures of past pathogen exposure. Using immunosequencing, the study profiled T cell repertoires from about 650 subjects and related those repertoires to cytomegalovirus serostatus. In addition to the first cohort of several hundred subjects, a separate validation cohort of 120 different subjects was used. To predict cytomegalovirus infection status, the study combined high-throughput TCR immunosequencing, statistical association of individual TCRs with disease status, and machine learning. To study patterns of TCR occurrence, a later analysis re-analyzed previously published TCR beta repertoires from 700 or so donors and added high-resolution HLA genotyping. Rather than drawing on any new phenotypic data, the later analysis identified candidate immune exposures from TCR beta sequences and the way those sequences occurred across donors. To decide whether each TCR beta V gene segment behaved as functional or pseudogenic, an earlier analysis of approximately 590 of the donors relied on high-throughput TCR beta sequencing. Alongside the repertoire data, information on donor age, sex, ethnicity and CMV serostatus was compiled. A later genetic analysis used genome-wide SNP genotypes for about 60% of the roughly 670 donors, treating that subset as a discovery cohort. All discovery cohort repertoires had been generated on a single sequencing platform. HLA typing included class I and class II loci at four-digit resolution. Typing coverage varied by locus: roughly 629-630 donors for A, B, C, DRB1 and DQB1; roughly 560 for DQA1; some 610 for DPA1; approximately 490 for DPB1. Roughly 5 DR-DQ haplotypes were handled as single units for association and clustering, since linkage in the cohort was strong. Among almost 400 genotyped donors of the cohort, an average of approximately 240,000 unique TCR beta nucleotide sequences were sequenced per donor, roughly 20% of them non-productive.

What the study reported, not specific to this receptor: Because some donors lacked HLA typing at each locus, the association tests relied only on the typed subset. In a later genetic analysis, a missense DCLRE1C variant was associated with V-gene and J-gene trimming of TCR beta chains, and the association was replicated in an independent cohort. According to a later analysis, TCR association rates differed among HLA loci, with DRB1 alleles showing the most associated TCRs and HLA-C alleles showing the fewest. When HLA alleles, especially DR and DQ, strongly co-occurred, attributing TCR associations to individual alleles was difficult. Across donors, most TCR sequences were observed very rarely, whereas some public TCRs were present in many individuals. Cytomegalovirus status was reported to be diagnosed by the classifier with high specificity and sensitivity in both the original and validation cohorts. In vitro tests confirmed that three of the cytomegalovirus-associated TCR beta chains recognize cytomegalovirus antigens. In the study, 150 to 200 TCR beta chains were listed as associated with cytomegalovirus. Fewer than 20 rarely observed V segments, including chromosome 9 orphons, were excluded from the earlier analysis of a few hundred of the donors because counts were too low. In a later genetic analysis, fewer N-insertions in productive TCRs were reported among donors in an Asian-associated ancestry cluster than the roughly 700-donor mean. In a later analysis, several top co-occurrence clusters were reported to appear linked to parvovirus B19, influenza, CMV and Epstein-Barr virus. The cohort was sequenced for TCR beta chains only, and without alpha or paired-chain data the features that could be detected were limited. A cluster of highly shared sequence variants was judged likely to represent a technical artifact of the sequencing pipeline. The presence/absence analyses assumed that sequencing depth was roughly uniform across donors, and that assumption may not be true. A later analysis found that HLA-associated TCR beta chains were more clonally expanded and had lower generation probabilities than equally common non-associated chains. A later analysis associated 15,000 to 20,000 TCR beta sequences with specific HLA alleles at a false discovery rate of 0.05. It was suggested by the authors that the approach could potentially be generalized to other disease states and immunological phenotypes. Most CMV-associated TCR beta chains appeared to be HLA-restricted in a later analysis, and the HLA associations seemed to be driven largely by CMV exposure. A further reported finding was that TCR beta sequences accurately predicted the HLA-A and HLA-B alleles for most subjects in the first cohort. Linkage disequilibrium might explain the correlated functional status among segregating V segments, but an unknown experimental factor could not be ruled out. CMV serostatus was the only immune exposure information available for the cohort. An earlier analysis of approximately 570 of the donors showed that most TCR beta V segments appeared in productive rearrangements either about 90% or about 30% of the time, which broadly matched IMGT annotations.

The library was generated by the immunoSEQ multiplex PCR assay. For the multiplex PCR, a mixture combining 60 forward primers for TCR Vbeta segments and 13 reverse primers for TCR Jbeta segments was used. The CDR3 region of rearranged TCR beta genes was amplified from genomic DNA by a multiplex PCR assay. Amplified TCR beta libraries were sequenced as 87-base-pair reads on the Illumina HiSeq System. The study's own analysis went as follows. Across the 670 or so repertoires, a later analysis counted tens of millions of unique TCR beta chains, some 11 million of which were shared by at least two donors. Raw reads were error-corrected and collapsed into unique sequences with a nearest-neighbor algorithm that merged closely related sequences to remove PCR and sequencing errors. CDR3 sequences were aligned to IMGT reference sequences to assign V, D and J gene segments. For a sequence to be retained, a match of at least six nucleotides was required to both a V gene segment and a J gene segment. A rearrangement counted as productive if the CDR3 had no stop codons and remained in frame with V and J, and every other rearrangement counted as non-productive. CDR3 was defined by IMGT convention, running from the second conserved V-encoded cysteine to the conserved J-encoded phenylalanine. The earlier analysis of approximately 500 of the donors excluded sequences that lacked an unambiguous match to a single V gene segment. In an earlier analysis of a few hundred of the donors, V segments were called functional above 56.7% productive rearrangements and were called segregating when the between-donor standard deviation exceeded 5%. A statistical classification framework was developed to diagnose cytomegalovirus status using the catalog of TCR beta chain sequences. In a later analysis, V and J genes were assigned by comparing TCR nucleotide sequences against IMGT/GENE-DB human TR gene sequences. In a later analysis, CDR3 sequences and most-parsimonious VDJ recombination scenarios were assigned using the TCRdist pipeline. In a later analysis, each TCR beta chain was defined by its CDR3 amino acid sequence together with its V-gene family, and reads without a unique V-gene family were excluded. In a later analysis, fewer than 650 highly shared, low-generation-probability nucleotide sequences were removed to address suspected cross-contamination and a sequencing artifact. In a later analysis, a clonal expansion index was calculated for each public chain from normalized within-repertoire ranks of inferred template counts. In a later analysis, generation probabilities were computed with a VDJ recombination model fitted to out-of-frame rearrangements, and the resulting probabilities were checked against IGoR. Hypergeometric tests were used in a later analysis to score TCR-TCR, TCR-HLA and TCR-CMV co-occurrence, with a repertoire-size bias correction applied to the TCR pairs. False discovery rates were estimated in a later analysis by permuting HLA or CMV assignments 20 times. In a later analysis, co-occurring TCRs were grouped using DBSCAN, with TCRdist sequence similarity added in when clustering inside HLA-allele-positive subsets. Repertoires with fewer than 30,000 or more than 120,000 public chains, plus five repertoires with anomalous nucleotide sharing, were excluded from co-occurrence clustering. TCRdb holds this immuneACCESS table with in-frame rearrangements only. Some clones are missing; in checked studies, unresolved V genes explain under half, and the rest has no known cause. V and J calls and clone size are copied from that table; D and trimming were computed from the DNA. This sample lists about 140,000 clones; about 77% were detected once. Around 1.5% of the sample belongs to the ten largest clones.

In total, 600 or so healthy bone marrow donors made up the cohort. At the time of sampling, every cohort member was nominally healthy, though immune exposures that went unrecorded were likely present. The donor was CMV seronegative and was included in the group of 352 seronegative cohort members. A peripheral blood sample was collected from each donor, and TCR beta sequencing was performed on peripheral blood mononuclear cells. The Qiagen DNeasy Blood Extraction Kit was used to extract genomic DNA from the blood cell samples. With regard to this clone: Its antigen is currently not known. No quality values exist for individual bases; no much larger clone is one base distant.

The sequenced sample was PBMCs. The receptor's source is a woman aged 40-49 years in good health and CMV-seronegative.

The CDR3 region has the sequence CASSQRDTNQPQHF. The DNA is as follows: TGCGCCAGCAGCCAACGGGACACCAATCAGCCCCAGCATTTT. The rearrangement joined TRBV4-1 to TRBJ1-5; possibly the D gene is TRBD1, per 6 matching bases. Its CDR3 holds 14 amino acids, cysteine through phenylalanine. Kept here is only the CDR3 DNA, which spans 42 bases and is read in frame from base 1. Trimming removed 2 bases from V and 3 bases from J, leaving 8 bases between the germline ends. According to the germline V gene, CDR1 reads MGHRA and CDR2 reads YSYEKL.